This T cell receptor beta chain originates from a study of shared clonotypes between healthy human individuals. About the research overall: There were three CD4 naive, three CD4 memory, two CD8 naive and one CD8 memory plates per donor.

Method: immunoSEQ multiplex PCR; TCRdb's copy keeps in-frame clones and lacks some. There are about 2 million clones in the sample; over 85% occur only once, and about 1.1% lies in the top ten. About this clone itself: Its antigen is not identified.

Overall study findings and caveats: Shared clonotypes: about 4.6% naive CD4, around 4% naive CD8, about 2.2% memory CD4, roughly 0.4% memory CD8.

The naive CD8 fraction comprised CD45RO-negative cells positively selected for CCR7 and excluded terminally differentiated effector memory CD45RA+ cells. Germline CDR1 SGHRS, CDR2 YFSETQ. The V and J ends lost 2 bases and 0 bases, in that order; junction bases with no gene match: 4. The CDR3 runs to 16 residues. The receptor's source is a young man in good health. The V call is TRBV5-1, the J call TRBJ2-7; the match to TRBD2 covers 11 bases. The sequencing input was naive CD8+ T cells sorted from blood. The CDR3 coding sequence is TGCGCCAGCAGCTTCCCGACTAGCGGGAACTCCTACGAGCAGTACTTC. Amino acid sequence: CASSFPTSGNSYEQYF. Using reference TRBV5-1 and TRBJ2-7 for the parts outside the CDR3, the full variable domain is KAGVTQTPRYLIKTRGQQVTLSCSPISGHRSVSWYQQTPGQGLQFLFEYFSETQRNKGNFPGRFSGRQFSNSRSEMNVSTLELGDSALYLCASSFPTSGNSYEQYFGPGTRLTVT.